This T cell receptor beta chain was identified in a study of radiotherapy plus CTLA-4 blockade in lung cancer. At the level of the study: Disease control was present in under 35% of patients, and objective responses in approximately 20%. Whole-study results and caveats: TCR clones of tumor origin grew in blood after radiotherapy plus ipilimumab. Best predicting response, reportedly, were early blood T cell clone dynamics, with interferon-beta.

The repertoire was sequenced with immunoSEQ multiplex PCR; TCRdb's copy has only in-frame clones and lacks some. The table lists about 49,000 clones, roughly 81% of them singletons. The count of this clone is one. No antigen is known for it. Patients with chemo-refractory metastatic non-small-cell lung cancer received focal radiation plus CTLA-4 blockade with ipilimumab. After removal of 7 bases from V and 2 bases from J, the junction contained 7 bases not matched to a gene. The CDR3 contains 14 residues. Germline V gives CDR1 MNHNS, CDR2 SASEGT. The material was peripheral blood, obtained from a patient treated with radiotherapy plus ipilimumab. This chain joins TRBV6-1 and TRBJ1-2; TRBD1 matches 7 bases. The TCR was taken from a human donor with non-small cell lung cancer whose response to radiotherapy plus ipilimumab could not be evaluated. The CDR3 sequence is CASNRDSKNYGYTF. As DNA, the CDR3 is TGTGCCAGCAACCGGGACAGTAAAAACTATGGCTACACCTTC.